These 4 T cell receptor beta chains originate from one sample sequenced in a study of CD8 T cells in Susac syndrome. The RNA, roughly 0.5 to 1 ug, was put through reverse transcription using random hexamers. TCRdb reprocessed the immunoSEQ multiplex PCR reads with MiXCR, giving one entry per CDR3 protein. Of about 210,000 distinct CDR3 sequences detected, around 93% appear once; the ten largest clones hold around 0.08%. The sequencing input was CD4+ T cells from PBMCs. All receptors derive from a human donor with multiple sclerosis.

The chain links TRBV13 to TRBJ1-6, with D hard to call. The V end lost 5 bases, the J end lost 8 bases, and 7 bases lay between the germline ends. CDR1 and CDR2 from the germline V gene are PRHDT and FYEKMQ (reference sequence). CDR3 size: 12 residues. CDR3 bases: TGTGCCAGCAGCAGGCTGGATTCACCCCTCCACTTT. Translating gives CASSRLDSPLHF.

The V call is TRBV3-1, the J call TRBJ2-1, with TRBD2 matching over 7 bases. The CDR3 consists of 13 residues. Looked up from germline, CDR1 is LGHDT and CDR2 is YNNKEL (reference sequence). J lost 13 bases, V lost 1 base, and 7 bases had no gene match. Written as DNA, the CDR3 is TGTGCCAGCAGCCAAGCTACCGGGACTAATCAGTTCTTC. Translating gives CASSQATGTNQFF.

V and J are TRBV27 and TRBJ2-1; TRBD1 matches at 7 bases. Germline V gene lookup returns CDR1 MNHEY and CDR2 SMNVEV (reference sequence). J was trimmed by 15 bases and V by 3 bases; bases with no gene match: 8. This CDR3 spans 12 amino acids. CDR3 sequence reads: CASSFRDSSPFF. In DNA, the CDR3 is TGTGCCAGCAGTTTTAGGGACAGTTCTCCGTTCTTC.

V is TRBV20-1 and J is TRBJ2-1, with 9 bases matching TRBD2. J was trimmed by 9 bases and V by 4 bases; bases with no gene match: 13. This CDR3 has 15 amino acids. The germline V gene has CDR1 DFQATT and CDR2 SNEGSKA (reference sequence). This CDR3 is CSANGLAGSSGEQFF. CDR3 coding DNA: TGCAGTGCTAATGGTCTAGCGGGGAGTAGTGGTGAGCAGTTCTTC.